Shown below are 12 T cell receptor beta chains from a single sample sequenced in a study of beta chain features in type 1 diabetes. Reverse transcription of all isolated RNA meant that expressed TCRB transcripts were sequenced. Only in-frame clones appear in the TCRdb table, and some are missing; sequencing was by immunoSEQ multiplex PCR. Among about 470,000 clones listed, about 32% were seen once. Sequencing was done on a sample of naive CD4+ T cells from blood. The receptors stem from a man aged 18 to 35 in good health.

This clone was seen a handful of times. The V gene is TRBV7-9, the J gene TRBJ1-2; D unclear. Germline CDR1 and CDR2: SEHNR and FQNEAQ (reference sequence). This CDR3 spans 15 amino acids. Trimming removed 1 base at V and 8 bases at J, with 17 bases between. CDR3 coding DNA: TGTGCCAGCAGCTTAGAACACACTCCCGGAGGGGGCTACACCTTC. It specifies CASSLEHTPGGGYTF.

J is TRBJ2-7 and V is TRBV28; 10 nucleotides line up with TRBD2. V shed 7 bases, J shed 2 bases, and the junction held 5 bases outside the gene matches. CDR3 length: 14 residues. In germline, CDR1 is MDHEN, CDR2 SYDVKM. The CDR3 here is CASTPLAGAYEQYF. The CDR3 nucleotides read TGTGCCAGCACCCCTCTAGCGGGAGCCTACGAGCAGTACTTC.

The chain joins TRBV18 to TRBJ2-5; 7 bases line up with TRBD1. V shed 3 bases and J 1 base; nucleotides not matched to a gene: 2. The CDR3 contains 14 residues. In germline, CDR1 is KGHSH, CDR2 LQKENI. The chain's CDR3 is CASSPAGGQETQYF. DNA of the CDR3: TGTGCCAGCTCACCTGCAGGGGGCCAAGAGACCCAGTACTTC.

Here the CDR3 reads CASSRDLFQETQYF. CDR3 DNA sequence: TGCGCCAGCAGCCGCGACCTCTTCCAAGAGACCCAGTACTTC. The chain couples TRBV5-1 to TRBJ2-5; D is unclear. Trimming took 4 bases from V and 1 from J, leaving 11 bases between them. The CDR3 totals 14 residues. Per germline, CDR1 SGHRS and CDR2 YFSETQ.

The chain joins TRBV14 to TRBJ2-1; no clear D gene. The V end lost 4 bases, the J end lost 3 bases, and 7 bases lay between the germline ends. CDR3 length: 13 residues. CDR1 is SGHDN and CDR2 is FVKESK in the germline V gene. CDR3 DNA sequence: TGTGCCAGCAGCCGTTCATTCTACAATGAGCAGTTCTTC. Encoded protein: CASSRSFYNEQFF.

The count of this clone is one. This chain joins TRBV7-2 and TRBJ2-5; a possible D gene is TRBD2 (5 bases). Trimming shortened V by 1 base and J by 4 bases, and 10 bases separated the two germline ends. From germline, CDR1 is SGHTA and CDR2 FQGNSA. The CDR3 is 14 residues long. CDR3 residues: CASSLVSGVETQYF. For the CDR3, the DNA is TGTGCCAGCAGCTTAGTTTCCGGGGTAGAGACCCAGTACTTC.

The chain links TRBV7-2 to TRBJ2-3; maybe TRBD2 (6 bases). This CDR3 comprises 15 residues. V shed 1 base and J shed 4 bases, with 12 bases lying between them. Germline CDR1 is SGHTA and CDR2 is FQGNSA. CDR3 in amino acids: CASSLGVGGADTQYF. The CDR3 DNA is TGTGCCAGCAGCTTAGGGGTCGGCGGGGCAGATACGCAGTATTTT.

V and J are TRBV9 and TRBJ2-1; D may correspond to TRBD1 or TRBD2 (5 bases each). The CDR3 is made up of 14 amino acids. V lost 3 bases and J lost 2, with 9 bases in between. The germline gives CDR1 SGDLS, CDR2 YYNGEE. This chain's CDR3 is CASSGGRPYNEQFF. The DNA of the CDR3 is TGTGCCAGCAGCGGGGGACGCCCCTACAATGAGCAGTTCTTC.

The chain recombines TRBV7-9 with TRBJ2-7; 8 nucleotides line up with TRBD2. The junction had 5 bases not matched to a gene; V was cut back by 7 bases and J by 0 bases. CDR3 length equals 14 residues. Germline V lookup: CDR1 SEHNR, CDR2 FQNEAQ (reference sequence). The CDR3 region is CASTSAGVSYEQYF. The CDR3 DNA reads TGTGCCAGCACATCAGCGGGAGTCTCCTACGAGCAGTACTTC.

This clone has more than one count but fewer than ten. This sequence joins TRBV10-3 and TRBJ2-1; 8 bases agree with TRBD1. The germline gives CDR1 ENHRY, CDR2 SYGVKD. The V gene end was trimmed by 9 bases and the J gene end by 1 base; junction bases not matched to a gene: 5. There are 14 residues in the CDR3. The DNA of the CDR3 is TGTGCCATTTCGACAGGGGAATCCTACAATGAGCAGTTCTTC. It is translated as CAISTGESYNEQFF.

The chain combines TRBV30 with TRBJ2-5; D is perhaps TRBD2 (6 bases). Trimming removed 3 bases at V and 4 bases at J, with 12 bases between. There are 13 residues in the CDR3. CDR1 is GTSNPN and CDR2 is SVGIG in the germline V gene (reference sequence). The CDR3 protein is CAWRRSGAETQYF. The CDR3 DNA reads as TGTGCCTGGAGGAGGTCGGGAGCAGAGACCCAGTACTTC. The full variable domain, with the rest looked up from reference TRBV30 and TRBJ2-5, is SQTIHQWPATLVQPVGSPLSLECTVEGTSNPNLYWYRQAAGRGLQLLFYSVGIGQISSEVPQNLSASRPQDRQFILSSKKLLLSDSGFYLCAWRRSGAETQYFGPGTRLLVL.

The J gene is TRBJ2-1, the V gene TRBV7-2; perhaps TRBD2 as D (5 bases). The germline gives CDR1 SGHTA, CDR2 FQGNSA. This CDR3 spans 16 amino acids. Trimming removed 2 bases from V and 7 bases from J, with 18 bases in between. This CDR3 reads CASSLKLARTGNEQFF. In DNA form, the CDR3 reads TGTGCCAGCAGCTTAAAGTTAGCGCGAACGGGGAATGAGCAGTTCTTC.